One and the same sample provided the 30 T cell receptor beta chains below, sequenced in a study of blood T cell repertoires in COVID-19. Sequencing was performed with immunoSEQ multiplex PCR; in TCRdb, only in-frame clones are kept and a portion is missing. The sample lists more than 150,000 clones, 75% to 90% seen once, with roughly 6.7% in the top ten. Sample: peripheral blood. The receptors come from a man aged 35 to 55 with acute or convalescent COVID-19.

This chain links TRBV6-4 with TRBJ2-7; no definite D call. The V gene's germline CDR1 is MRHNA and CDR2 SNTAGT. Trimming pared 8 bases from V and 4 bases from J, leaving 12 bases between. The CDR3 consists of 12 residues. Here the CDR3 DNA reads TGTGCCAGCGGTGGACGGAGATACGAGCAGTACTTC. It specifies CASGGRRYEQYF.

This chain joins TRBV10-1 and TRBJ2-3; 8 positions agree with TRBD2. The CDR3 loop spans 15 amino acids. CDR1 is WNHNN, CDR2 SYGVQD, per germline (reference sequence). V gave up 4 bases and J gave up 10 bases; unmatched junction bases: 13. The CDR3 DNA reads TGCGCCAGCAGTGTGGACGGGGGGGCTTCTGGCGCGCAGTATTTT. It encodes CASSVDGGASGAQYF.

The chain links TRBV5-5 to TRBJ2-4; TRBD1 is a possible D gene (7 bases). V lost 5 bases and J lost 1, with 16 bases in between. CDR1 is SGHKS, CDR2 YYEKEE, per germline (reference sequence). The CDR3 length is 16 residues. The CDR3 region is CASSQDRDWAKNIQYF. As DNA, the CDR3 is TGTGCCAGCAGTCAAGACAGGGACTGGGCCAAAAACATTCAGTACTTC.

The chain joins TRBV2 to TRBJ1-1; 12 bases match TRBD1. CDR1 is SNHLY and CDR2 is FYNNEI in the germline V gene. There are 15 residues in the CDR3. V shed 7 bases, J shed 4 bases, and the junction held 7 bases outside the gene matches. The CDR3: CASNRDRGLGTEAFF. The CDR3 DNA sequence: TGTGCCAGCAACCGGGACAGGGGGCTAGGCACTGAAGCTTTCTTT.

The V gene is TRBV3-1 (or the pseudogene TRBV3-2), the J gene TRBJ1-1; weak D call: TRBD1 (5 bases). Trimming stripped 0 bases from V and 11 bases from J, with 16 bases between. The CDR3 totals 14 residues. In germline, CDR1 is LGHDT, CDR2 YNNKEL (reference sequence). In DNA form, the CDR3 reads TGTGCCAGCAGCCAAGAGAGTGGGGCAGGTGGGGCTTTCTTT. Translated: CASSQESGAGGAFF.

The V call is TRBV1, the J call TRBJ1-1; the DNA was not used to check the table's D call, TRBD1. TRBV1 is described as a pseudogene. The CDR3 has 15 amino acids. This CDR3 is CTSSQHRGSGTEAFF. CDR3 nucleotides: TGCACCAGCAGCCAACACAGGGGATCGGGCACTGAAGCTTTCTTT.

The V gene is TRBV7-3, the J gene TRBJ2-1; 9 bases are shared with TRBD1. The CDR3 is made up of 17 amino acids. The germline CDR1 and CDR2 sequences are SGHTA and FQGTGA. V trimming: 1 base; J trimming: 4 bases; junction bases outside the gene matches: 8. The CDR3 loop reads CASSLNPGQGTYNEQFF. The CDR3 DNA is TGTGCCAGCAGCTTAAACCCGGGACAGGGAACTTACAATGAGCAGTTCTTC. The whole variable domain, remainder taken from reference TRBV7-3 and TRBJ2-1, is GAGVSQTPSNKVTEKGKYVELRCDPISGHTALYWYRQSLGQGPEFLIYFQGTGAADDSGLPNDRFFAVRPEGSVSTLKIQRTERGDSAVYLCASSLNPGQGTYNEQFFGPGTRLTVL.

This clone was seen only a few times. This chain connects TRBV5-4 to TRBJ1-2, with TRBD1 matching 8 bases. Trimming cost V 5 bases and J 4 bases; bases outside gene matches: 4. CDR1 is SGHNT, CDR2 YYREEE, per germline (reference sequence). The CDR3 has 13 residues. DNA of the CDR3: TGTGCCAGCAGTCTGGACAGGGCCTATGGCTACACCTTC. Its protein product is CASSLDRAYGYTF.

The CDR3 here is CASSTGGIDQPQHF. The CDR3 DNA sequence: TGCGCCAGCAGCACGGGGGGTATAGATCAGCCCCAGCATTTT. The V gene is TRBV5-1, the J gene TRBJ1-5; D might be TRBD1 (5 bases). V was pared by 4 bases and J by 5 bases, with 13 bases between. The germline CDR1 and CDR2 sequences are SGHRS and YFSETQ. The CDR3 totals 14 residues.

The chain combines TRBV7-9 with TRBJ2-7; D perhaps matches TRBD1 (5 bases). V lost 1 base to trimming and J lost 7 bases, with 14 bases between them. In germline, CDR1 is SEHNR, CDR2 FQNEAQ (reference sequence). The CDR3 runs 14 residues. DNA of the CDR3: TGTGCCAGCAGCTTAGATAGTGGCAAGGGGGAGCAGTACTTC. Residues: CASSLDSGKGEQYF.

This clone was found a few times. The CDR3 reads CATPQGGAEAFF. The CDR3 bases are TGTGCCACTCCCCAGGGGGGCGCTGAAGCTTTCTTT. The chain is built from TRBV27 and TRBJ1-1; 7 positions match TRBD1. The trim removed 10 bases at V and 6 bases at J, leaving 8 bases unmatched. CDR1 is MNHEY, CDR2 SMNVEV, per germline (reference sequence). This CDR3 spans 12 amino acids.

The chain carries TRBV2 and TRBJ1-6; TRBD1 matches 10 bases. Losses at the gene ends were 3 bases for V and 9 bases for J; bases not matched to a gene: 8. This CDR3 has 16 residues. The germline V gene encodes CDR1 SNHLY and CDR2 FYNNEI. The CDR3 spells CASSERGTGVASPLHF. Written as DNA, the CDR3 is TGTGCCAGCAGTGAGCGTGGGACAGGGGTGGCTTCACCCCTCCACTTT.

The chain recombines TRBV30 with TRBJ2-5; tentatively, D is TRBD2 (6 bases). Per germline, CDR1 GTSNPN and CDR2 SVGIG (reference sequence). Trimming left V 0 bases short and J 5 bases short, with 10 bases between. The CDR3 totals 13 residues. CDR3 sequence (DNA): TGTGCCTGGAGTGTACTCAGCGGGGAGACCCAGTACTTC. It yields the protein CAWSVLSGETQYF.

As concerns this clone: Other DNA sequences in the sample encode the same CDR3. The chain has TRBV7-8 and TRBJ1-1; 7 bases align to TRBD1. The V gene's germline CDR1 is SGHVS and CDR2 FQNEAQ. The trim removed 1 base at V and 4 bases at J, leaving 6 bases unmatched. This CDR3 is built from 15 residues. CDR3 sequence reads: CASSLVTGLVTEAFF. CDR3 DNA sequence: TGTGCCAGCAGCTTAGTGACAGGGTTGGTCACTGAAGCTTTCTTT.

V gene TRBV28 combines with J gene TRBJ2-6; 7 bases map to TRBD2. Germline V lookup: CDR1 MDHEN, CDR2 SYDVKM. V lost 6 bases and J lost 0; bases outside the gene matches: 5. The CDR3 length is 16 residues. In DNA form, the CDR3 reads TGTGCCAGCAGCCTATGGGGGGGCTCTGGGGCCAACGTCCTGACTTTC. As protein: CASSLWGGSGANVLTF. Full variable domain (missing parts from reference TRBV28 and TRBJ2-6): DVKVTQSSRYLVKRTGEKVFLECVQDMDHENMFWYRQDPGLGLRLIYFSYDVKMKEKGDIPEGYSVSREKKERFSLILESASTNQTSMYLCASSLWGGSGANVLTFGAGSRLTVL.

The gene calls are TRBV5-1 and TRBJ2-1; D gene uncertain. Deletions cut 0 bases from V and 5 bases from J, with 9 bases between. Germline V gene lookup returns CDR1 SGHRS and CDR2 YFSETQ. CDR3 length equals 14 residues. CDR3 bases: TGCGCCAGCAGCTTGGGGCCAGGTAACAATGAGCAGTTCTTC. This encodes CASSLGPGNNEQFF. Full variable domain (remainder filled in from reference TRBV5-1 and TRBJ2-1): KAGVTQTPRYLIKTRGQQVTLSCSPISGHRSVSWYQQTPGQGLQFLFEYFSETQRNKGNFPGRFSGRQFSNSRSEMNVSTLELGDSALYLCASSLGPGNNEQFFGPGTRLTVL.

The V and J genes are TRBV5-4 and TRBJ2-1; TRBD2 matches at 11 bases. Germline values: CDR1 SGHNT, CDR2 YYREEE (reference sequence). V shed 2 bases, J shed 9 bases, and the junction held 4 bases outside the gene matches. The CDR3 spans 14 residues. CDR3: CASSFGLAGFEQFF. As DNA, the CDR3 is TGTGCCAGCAGCTTCGGACTAGCGGGCTTTGAGCAGTTCTTC.

The genes are TRBV12-5 and TRBJ1-2; 11 nucleotides align to TRBD1. Germline values: CDR1 LGHNT, CDR2 FRNRAP. CDR3 size: 14 residues. V was clipped by 6 bases and J by 7 bases; unmatched bases: 7. The CDR3 DNA reads as TGTGCTAGTGGCCAAGGACAGGGGGCGCTTGGCTACACCTTC. It codes for CASGQGQGALGYTF.

The chain couples TRBV5-3 to TRBJ2-5, with 12 bases that match TRBD1. TRBV5-3 is an ORF for which the function is uncertain. The CDR3 loop spans 18 amino acids. V lost 5 bases and J lost 4; bases outside the gene matches: 15. Written as DNA, the CDR3 is TGTGCCAGAAGTTCCCATCCGGGACAGGGGGCCGAGGGAGAGACCCAGTACTTC. As protein: CARSSHPGQGAEGETQYF.

The chain employs TRBV4-1 and TRBJ1-4; D is unclear. CDR1 is MGHRA and CDR2 is YSYEKL in the germline V gene. V lost 0 bases to trimming and J lost 12 bases, with 20 bases between them. The CDR3 runs 16 residues. The CDR3 loop reads CASSQELRPPVEELFF. The CDR3 DNA sequence: TGCGCCAGCAGCCAAGAGTTGAGGCCTCCTGTAGAGGAACTGTTTTTT.

The rearrangement links TRBV28 to TRBJ1-2, with D possibly matching TRBD1 (6 bases). The germline CDR1 and CDR2 sequences are MDHEN and SYDVKM. Trimming pared 5 bases from V and 0 bases from J, leaving 16 bases between. The length of the CDR3 is 16 residues. The CDR3, as DNA: TGTGCCAGCAGTCTACCTACAGGGCGTTCTAACTATGGCTACACCTTC. Amino acids: CASSLPTGRSNYGYTF.

V and J are TRBV5-4 and TRBJ1-2; 8 nucleotides agree with TRBD1. V shed 2 bases, J shed 6 bases, and the junction held 3 bases outside the gene matches. The germline CDR1 and CDR2 sequences are SGHNT and YYREEE (reference sequence). The CDR3 spans 13 residues. CDR3 in DNA: TGTGCCAGCAGCTTCCCCAGGGGGCATGGCTACACCTTC. It translates to CASSFPRGHGYTF.

The table lists this clone with a count of one. The chain couples TRBV10-2 to TRBJ1-2; 8 bases agree with TRBD1. J lost 8 bases, V lost 1 base, and 6 bases had no gene match. Germline lookup yields CDR1 WSHSY and CDR2 SAAADI. This CDR3 is 14 amino acids long. The chain's CDR3 is CASSELAGGAGYTF. As DNA, the CDR3 is TGCGCCAGCAGTGAGTTAGCAGGGGGCGCGGGCTACACCTTC.

The chain uses TRBV30 and TRBJ2-5, with D perhaps TRBD1 (5 bases). CDR1 is GTSNPN and CDR2 is SVGIG in the germline V gene (reference sequence). Trimming cost V 2 bases and J 1 base, with 14 bases left between them. The CDR3 has 15 residues. The CDR3 loop reads CAWSRSGLAQETQYF. In DNA, the CDR3 is TGTGCCTGGAGTCGGTCAGGGCTGGCCCAAGAGACCCAGTACTTC.

This CDR3 is CASSQGLRNTYEQYF. The CDR3 DNA is TGTGCCAGCAGCCAAGGTCTCCGCAACACCTACGAGCAGTACTTC. This chain joins TRBV14 and TRBJ2-7; D is undetermined. Germline CDR1 reads SGHDN; CDR2 reads FVKESK. The CDR3 runs to 15 residues. Deletions cut 1 base from V and 2 bases from J, with 12 bases between. The whole variable domain, remainder taken from reference TRBV14 and TRBJ2-7, is EAGVTQFPSHSVIEKGQTVTLRCDPISGHDNLYWYRRVMGKEIKFLLHFVKESKQDESGMPNNRFLAERTGGTYSTLKVQPAELEDSGVYFCASSQGLRNTYEQYFGPGTRLTVT.

V gene TRBV12-3 or TRBV12-4 combines with J gene TRBJ1-2; no firm D call. V gave up 3 bases and J gave up 2 bases, with 7 bases separating them. CDR3 length equals 13 residues. The CDR3 region is CASSFLANYGYTF. CDR3 coding DNA: TGTGCCAGCAGTTTTCTGGCAAACTATGGCTACACCTTC.

The table lists this clone with a few counts. The chain recombines TRBV4-3 with TRBJ1-2; 9 bases line up with TRBD1. The CDR3 consists of 16 residues. The V and J ends lost 3 bases and 4 bases, in that order; junction bases with no gene match: 9. Germline V CDR1 and CDR2: LGHNA, YSLEER. CDR3 in DNA: TGCGCCAGCAGCCATTTGATACAGGGGGCTTTCTATGGCTACACCTTC. It yields the protein CASSHLIQGAFYGYTF.

This clone was found once. The chain recombines TRBV14 with TRBJ2-1; tentative D call: TRBD1 (6 bases). Trimming shortened V by 4 bases and J by 11 bases, and 15 bases separated the two germline ends. This CDR3 spans 13 amino acids. Germline CDR1 SGHDN, CDR2 FVKESK. CDR3 in amino acids: CASSPRTWGQQFF. The CDR3 DNA is TGTGCCAGCAGCCCCCGGACTTGGGGGCAGCAGTTCTTC.

The chain has TRBV19 and TRBJ2-7; perhaps TRBD2 as D (6 bases). The germline V gene has CDR1 LNHDA and CDR2 SQIVND (reference sequence). V was shortened by 3 bases and J by 2 bases, with 14 bases between the two germline ends. The CDR3 is 15 residues long. The CDR3 protein is CASSMPGEVAYEQYF. The CDR3 nucleotides are TGTGCCAGTAGTATGCCCGGGGAGGTGGCCTACGAGCAGTACTTC.

The chain links TRBV3-1 (or the pseudogene TRBV3-2) to TRBJ2-5; weak D call: TRBD2 (6 bases). CDR1 and CDR2 from the germline V gene are LGHDT and YNNKEL (reference sequence). The CDR3 loop spans 16 amino acids. Between the trimmed V and J ends, which lost 4 bases and 4 bases, there was a span of 19 bases. The CDR3: CASSLEGPRRGETQYF. The CDR3 nucleotides are TGTGCCAGCAGCCTCGAAGGCCCCAGGAGGGGAGAGACCCAGTACTTC.